The text below deals with one TCR beta chain. This sample is part of a study of blood T cell repertoires in COVID-19. At the level of the study: Collection of acute and convalescent COVID-19 samples took place in the United States, Italy and Spain.

The protocol was immunoSEQ multiplex PCR, while the TCRdb copy is restricted to in-frame clones and leaves out a portion. The repertoire holds 250,000 to 350,000 clones, with roughly 90% as singletons. The TCR originated in a woman aged 60 to 75 with acute or convalescent COVID-19. Input material: peripheral blood.

The CDR3 DNA is TGTGCCAGTAGTAATTACTTGCAAGAGACCCAGTACTTC. It encodes CASSNYLQETQYF. The rearrangement joins TRBV19 to TRBJ2-5; D is unclear. Germline V gene lookup returns CDR1 LNHDA and CDR2 SQIVND (reference sequence). Trimming stripped 4 bases from V and 2 bases from J, with 8 bases between. This CDR3 is 13 amino acids long.